This T cell receptor beta chain emerged from a study of CXCR3-negative and CXCR3-positive naive CD8 T cells. The CDR3 totals 16 residues. Germline V lookup: CDR1 MNHEY, CDR2 SVGEGT. The TRB libraries of cDNA were built by UMI-labeled 5' RACE. TCRdb re-called the 5' RACE reads and catalogs CDR3 proteins one per entry, DNA excluded. Its listing shows fewer than 10,000 distinct CDR3 sequences. The source is a human donor in good health. Some clones in this sample may be carry-over from other donors' samples. The chain uses TRBV6-2 or TRBV6-3 and TRBJ2-7. What was sequenced was naive CXCR3- CD8+ T cells from blood. Described subset: CD45RO-CCR7+CD27+CD95- naive CD8+ T cells lacking CXCR3 (TNR3-). The CDR3 is CASSSEPERFPYEQYF.